Following are 29 T cell receptor beta chains from one sample sequenced in a study of shared clonotypes between healthy human individuals. Method: immunoSEQ multiplex PCR; TCRdb's copy keeps in-frame clones and lacks some. Found here are 2.3 million or so clones, 85% to 95% of them singletons; the top ten hold 0.35% to 0.5%. Material for sequencing was naive CD4+ T cells from PBMCs. Subset denoted: CD45RA+ positively selected. The receptors derive from a man between 18 and 35 years old in good health. Some clones in this sample may be carry-over from other donors' samples.

V and J are TRBV7-3 and TRBJ2-3, with 8 nucleotides matching TRBD1. The CDR3 loop spans 16 amino acids. With 5 bases clipped from V and 2 bases from J, the junction kept 9 bases outside the gene matches. The germline V gene encodes CDR1 SGHTA and CDR2 FQGTGA. This chain's CDR3 is CASSHQGASPTDTQYF. The CDR3 DNA reads TGTGCCAGCAGCCACCAGGGGGCTAGCCCCACAGATACGCAGTATTTT.

The chain combines TRBV19 with TRBJ2-7, with 9 nucleotides matching TRBD1. The CDR3 sequence is 16 residues long. The germline gives CDR1 LNHDA, CDR2 SQIVND (reference sequence). The V gene end was trimmed by 5 bases and the J gene end by 0 bases; junction bases not matched to a gene: 8. CDR3 in DNA: TGTGCCAGTAGTCCCAGGACAGGGGTAGGCTCCTACGAGCAGTACTTC. This translates into CASSPRTGVGSYEQYF.

Only a few counts were recorded for this clone. The rearrangement uses TRBV5-1 and TRBJ2-1; D is perhaps TRBD2 (5 bases). Germline CDR1 reads SGHRS; CDR2 reads YFSETQ. Deletions cut 3 bases from V and 10 bases from J, with 11 bases between. The CDR3 covers 12 residues. CDR3 sequence reads: CASSWTRGEQFF. The CDR3 DNA sequence: TGCGCCAGCAGCTGGACTCGTGGCGAGCAGTTCTTC.

The J gene is TRBJ1-1, the V gene TRBV6-1; 9 positions agree with TRBD1. V shed 4 bases, J shed 11 bases, and the junction held 2 bases outside the gene matches. The germline V gene encodes CDR1 MNHNS and CDR2 SASEGT. This CDR3 has 11 residues. CDR3 DNA sequence: TGTGCCAGCAGTGCACAGGGGGCGGCTTTCTTT. This gives the protein CASSAQGAAFF.

The chain uses TRBV5-1 and TRBJ2-3, with 11 bases matching TRBD2. V gave up 2 bases and J gave up 1 base; unmatched junction bases: 3. This CDR3 comprises 16 residues. CDR1 and CDR2 (germline): SGHRS, YFSETQ. CDR3 sequence: CASSLVAGGGTDTQYF. DNA for the CDR3: TGCGCCAGCAGCTTAGTAGCGGGAGGGGGCACAGATACGCAGTATTTT.

This chain connects TRBV2 to TRBJ2-1, with a tentative D call TRBD2 (6 bases). The germline V gene has CDR1 SNHLY and CDR2 FYNNEI. V lost 7 bases to trimming and J lost 0 bases, with 10 bases between them. CDR3 length: 14 residues. The CDR3 here is CASTAGRSYNEQFF. The DNA of the CDR3 is TGTGCCAGCACTGCGGGGCGCTCCTACAATGAGCAGTTCTTC.

V and J are TRBV19 and TRBJ2-1; TRBD2 matches at 7 bases. Germline trimming cut 5 bases from V and 8 bases from J; bases unmatched to any gene: 6. The germline V gene has CDR1 LNHDA and CDR2 SQIVND (reference sequence). The CDR3 runs 13 residues. The CDR3 bases are TGTGCCAGTAGTCACACTAGCGTCTATGAGCAGTTCTTC. Amino acid sequence: CASSHTSVYEQFF. Based on the CDR3 plus reference TRBV19 and TRBJ2-1, the full variable domain is DGGITQSPKYLFRKEGQNVTLSCEQNLNHDAMYWYRQDPGQGLRLIYYSQIVNDFQKGDIAEGYSVSREKKESFPLTVTSAQKNPTAFYLCASSHTSVYEQFFGPGTRLTVL.

This chain uses TRBV21-1 with TRBJ2-3; the table gives TRBD2 as D, unverified against the DNA. TRBV21-1 is an annotated pseudogene. This CDR3 is built from 18 residues. The CDR3 DNA follows: TGTGCCAGCAGCAAGACTAGCGGGAGGGCCGTTGCCACAGATACGCAGTATTTT. It translates to CASSKTSGRAVATDTQYF.

For this clone: This CDR3 is also generated by other DNA sequences in the sample. The V and J genes are TRBV5-1 and TRBJ1-3, with 7 bases aligning to TRBD1. CDR1 is SGHRS and CDR2 is YFSETQ in the germline V gene. Trimming took 1 base from V and 3 from J; bases not matched to a gene: 4. The CDR3 sequence is 15 residues long. The CDR3 nucleotides read TGCGCCAGCAGCTTGACAGGGGTCGGTGGAAACACCATATATTTT. Protein product: CASSLTGVGGNTIYF. The variable domain in full, completed from reference TRBV5-1 and TRBJ1-3, reads KAGVTQTPRYLIKTRGQQVTLSCSPISGHRSVSWYQQTPGQGLQFLFEYFSETQRNKGNFPGRFSGRQFSNSRSEMNVSTLELGDSALYLCASSLTGVGGNTIYFGEGSWLTVV.

The chain uses TRBV28 and TRBJ1-1; D is perhaps TRBD1 (5 bases). This CDR3 has 16 amino acids. The germline gives CDR1 MDHEN, CDR2 SYDVKM. Trimming shortened V by 7 bases and J by 0 bases, and 18 bases separated the two germline ends. The DNA of the CDR3 is TGTGCCAGCAAATCATGGACACGGAAGTTGAACACTGAAGCTTTCTTT. Its translation: CASKSWTRKLNTEAFF. Complete variable domain (other parts from reference TRBV28 and TRBJ1-1): DVKVTQSSRYLVKRTGEKVFLECVQDMDHENMFWYRQDPGLGLRLIYFSYDVKMKEKGDIPEGYSVSREKKERFSLILESASTNQTSMYLCASKSWTRKLNTEAFFGQGTRLTVV.

The CDR3 DNA sequence: TGTGCCAGTGAAAGCTACGAGCAGTACTTC. Protein: CASESYEQYF. This rearrangement joins TRBV28 to TRBJ2-7; D gene unclear. V shed 9 bases and J shed 3 bases, with 6 bases lying between them. CDR1 and CDR2 from the germline V gene are MDHEN and SYDVKM. The CDR3 loop spans 10 amino acids. The entire variable domain, with the rest obtained from reference TRBV28 and TRBJ2-7, is as follows: DVKVTQSSRYLVKRTGEKVFLECVQDMDHENMFWYRQDPGLGLRLIYFSYDVKMKEKGDIPEGYSVSREKKERFSLILESASTNQTSMYLCASESYEQYFGPGTRLTVT.

A word on this clone: Distinct nucleotide sequences in the sample also encode this CDR3. The chain carries TRBV20-1 and TRBJ1-1, with D unresolved. There are 11 residues in the CDR3. Germline values: CDR1 DFQATT, CDR2 SNEGSKA (reference sequence). V shed 5 bases and J shed 1 base, with 5 bases lying between them. The DNA for the CDR3 is TGCAGTGCTTACAGGAACACTGAAGCTTTCTTT. It translates to CSAYRNTEAFF.

V gene TRBV27 combines with J gene TRBJ2-2; tentatively, D is TRBD2 (6 bases). Germline loops: CDR1 MNHEY, CDR2 SMNVEV (reference sequence). This CDR3 region has 15 residues. Deletions cut 3 bases from V and 6 bases from J, with 14 bases between. This CDR3 is CASSFRRGSAGELFF. The CDR3 DNA reads TGTGCCAGCAGTTTTCGCCGGGGGTCGGCCGGGGAGCTGTTTTTT.

This rearrangement joins TRBV4-1 to TRBJ1-6, with TRBD1 as a possible D gene (5 bases). The CDR3 has 14 residues. Germline V CDR1 and CDR2: MGHRA, YSYEKL. V was pared by 3 bases and J by 13 bases, with 16 bases between. This CDR3 reads CASSQVVPDNPLHF. CDR3 coding DNA: TGCGCCAGCAGCCAGGTTGTCCCGGACAACCCCCTCCACTTT.

The gene calls are TRBV7-6 and TRBJ1-3; 9 nucleotides align to TRBD1. In germline, CDR1 is SGHVS, CDR2 FNYEAQ. The CDR3 extends over 17 amino acids. V trimming: 2 bases; J trimming: 4 bases; junction bases outside the gene matches: 9. This CDR3 reads CASSLPGQGRMGNTIYF. The CDR3 region has the DNA TGTGCCAGCAGCTTACCGGGACAGGGTCGAATGGGAAACACCATATATTTT.

A note on this clone: Other DNA sequences of this sample code for an identical CDR3. The CDR3 reads CASSPLAGSSYEQYF. DNA of the CDR3: TGTGCCAGCTCACCACTAGCGGGATCCTCCTACGAGCAGTACTTC. This chain joins TRBV18 and TRBJ2-7; 8 bases are a match to TRBD2. Germline trimming cut 1 base from V and 0 bases from J; bases unmatched to any gene: 2. The CDR3 spans 15 residues. Germline V CDR1 and CDR2: KGHSH, LQKENI.

The chain has TRBV18 and TRBJ2-2; D uncertain. The CDR3 has 14 residues. Germline values: CDR1 KGHSH, CDR2 LQKENI. Trimming stripped 0 bases from V and 6 bases from J, with 8 bases between. CDR3 sequence (DNA): TGTGCCAGCTCACCACCGTCCGGGCCCGGGGAGCTGTTTTTT. This sequence encodes CASSPPSGPGELFF. Complete variable domain (other parts from reference TRBV18 and TRBJ2-2): NAGVMQNPRHLVRRRGQEARLRCSPMKGHSHVYWYRQLPEEGLKFMVYLQKENIIDESGMPKERFSAEFPKEGPSILRIQQVVRGDSAAYFCASSPPSGPGELFFGEGSRLTVL.

The sample holds one count of this clone. The V and J genes are TRBV6-6 and TRBJ1-2; D may be TRBD1 (5 bases). The CDR3 runs 13 residues. Trimming stripped 1 base from V and 5 bases from J, with 8 bases between. In germline, CDR1 is MNHNY, CDR2 SVGAGI (reference sequence). The CDR3 nucleotides are TGTGCCAGCAGTTACTTGGGACCATATGGCTACACCTTC. Amino acid sequence: CASSYLGPYGYTF.

The V call is TRBV7-2, the J call TRBJ2-3; D is possibly TRBD2 (6 bases). The CDR3 length is 12 residues. The germline V gene encodes CDR1 SGHTA and CDR2 FQGNSA. Trimming removed 6 bases at V and 8 bases at J, with 12 bases between. CDR3 coding DNA: TGTGCCAGCAGGCCTCAGGAGGGTACGCAGTATTTT. Translation gives CASRPQEGTQYF. The entire variable domain, with the rest obtained from reference TRBV7-2 and TRBJ2-3, is as follows: GAGVSQSPSNKVTEKGKDVELRCDPISGHTALYWYRQSLGQGLEFLIYFQGNSAPDKSGLPSDRFSAERTGGSVSTLTIQRTQQEDSAVYLCASRPQEGTQYFGPGTRLTVL.

J is TRBJ2-3 and V is TRBV5-1; D is tentatively TRBD1 or TRBD2 (6 bases each). CDR3 length equals 15 residues. The V end was cut by 0 bases, the J end by 9 bases, with 17 bases between. CDR1 SGHRS and CDR2 YFSETQ come from the germline V gene. DNA of the CDR3: TGCGCCAGCAGCTTGGCTAGGGGGGAAAGTAAAACGCAGTATTTT. As protein: CASSLARGESKTQYF.

V usage is TRBV5-1 and J usage is TRBJ2-2, with 9 bases that match TRBD2. Germline CDR1 reads SGHRS; CDR2 reads YFSETQ. CDR3 size: 17 residues. The trim removed 3 bases at V and 4 bases at J, leaving 10 bases unmatched. CDR3 bases: TGCGCCAGCAGCTCTTATAGCGGGAGTAGCACCACCGGGGAGCTGTTTTTT. It codes for CASSSYSGSSTTGELFF.

The V and J genes are TRBV5-1 and TRBJ2-5, with D unclear. Deletions cut 0 bases from V and 1 base from J, with 10 bases between. CDR3 length: 15 amino acids. The V gene's germline CDR1 is SGHRS and CDR2 YFSETQ. The CDR3 is CASSLGLLTQETQYF. In nucleotides, the CDR3 is TGCGCCAGCAGCTTGGGTCTACTTACCCAAGAGACCCAGTACTTC.

The V call is TRBV11-2, the J call TRBJ2-7, with TRBD1 matching over 8 bases. The CDR3 spans 14 residues. Per germline, CDR1 SGHAT and CDR2 FQNNGV. The ends lost 5 bases at V and 6 bases at J; junction bases unmatched: 9. DNA for the CDR3: TGTGCCAGCAGCCTAACACGGGACAGGTTCGAGCAGTACTTC. Translating gives CASSLTRDRFEQYF.

This chain links TRBV28 with TRBJ2-5; 9 bases align to TRBD2. Germline CDR1 reads MDHEN; CDR2 reads SYDVKM. This CDR3 has 13 amino acids. The CDR3 sequence is CISGRPSGETQYF. CDR3 coding DNA: TGTATTAGCGGGAGACCGTCGGGTGAGACCCAGTACTTC.

The V gene is TRBV9, the J gene TRBJ2-6; the D gene is possibly TRBD1 (6 bases). This CDR3 spans 17 amino acids. CDR1 and CDR2 from the germline V gene are SGDLS and YYNGEE. V was trimmed by 3 bases and J by 3 bases, leaving 16 bases between them. CDR3 sequence: CASSARDTFFGANVLTF. CDR3 nucleotide sequence: TGTGCCAGCAGCGCGAGGGACACCTTCTTTGGGGCCAACGTCCTGACTTTC.

The V gene is TRBV4-2, the J gene TRBJ2-6; D is perhaps TRBD1 or TRBD2 (6 bases each). The ends were cut back, 1 base at V and 3 bases at J, with 13 bases in the middle. CDR1 and CDR2 from the germline V gene are LGHNA and YNFKEQ. This CDR3 has 17 amino acids. The DNA for the CDR3 is TGTGCCAGCAGCCAAGCCGGAGGGGGGAGTGGGGCCAACGTCCTGACTTTC. The encoded protein is CASSQAGGGSGANVLTF.

The chain has TRBV28 and TRBJ2-1; D ambiguous. This CDR3 comprises 15 residues. The V end was cut by 2 bases, the J end by 0 bases, with 8 bases between. Germline assignment: CDR1 MDHEN and CDR2 SYDVKM. The CDR3 nucleotides read TGTGCCAGCAGTTTACAGGATAACTCCTACAATGAGCAGTTCTTC. Translating gives CASSLQDNSYNEQFF.

The rearrangement uses TRBV10-3 and TRBJ2-3, with D possibly being TRBD2 (5 bases). This CDR3 has 13 amino acids. Trimming pared 7 bases from V and 0 bases from J, leaving 8 bases between. The germline gives CDR1 ENHRY, CDR2 SYGVKD. CDR3 nucleotides: TGTGCCATCAATGGGAGAAGCACAGATACGCAGTATTTT. Residues: CAINGRSTDTQYF.

This chain uses TRBV19 with TRBJ2-3; TRBD2 is a possible D gene (6 bases). The germline V gene encodes CDR1 LNHDA and CDR2 SQIVND (reference sequence). This CDR3 spans 15 amino acids. V was trimmed by 7 bases and J by 2 bases, leaving 16 bases between them. The CDR3 DNA follows: TGTGCCAGTAAGCGTCGGGCGGGGCCCACAGATACGCAGTATTTT. It translates to CASKRRAGPTDTQYF.